These 14 T cell receptor beta chains came from one sample sequenced in a study of blood T cell repertoires in COVID-19. The data were produced by immunoSEQ multiplex PCR, yet TCRdb's version contains in-frame clones alone and is incomplete. The sample contains 200,000 to 250,000 clones, just over 85% of which appear only once. Sequencing was done on a sample of peripheral blood. The receptors stem from a man between 18 and 29 years old with active or convalescent COVID-19.

The chain uses TRBV6-2 or TRBV6-3 and TRBJ2-5, with TRBD2 matching over 10 bases. The germline gives CDR1 MNHEY, CDR2 SVGEGT. The CDR3 is 14 amino acids. After removal of 4 bases from V and 5 bases from J, the junction contained 4 bases not matched to a gene. The CDR3 is CASSSLAGVETQYF. Here the CDR3 DNA reads TGTGCCAGCAGTTCCCTAGCGGGAGTCGAGACCCAGTACTTC.

The chain recombines TRBV30 with TRBJ2-1; D is unclear. The CDR3 totals 13 residues. V lost 0 bases and J 7 bases, leaving 10 bases between the germline ends. Germline V CDR1 and CDR2: GTSNPN, SVGIG (reference sequence). The CDR3 nucleotides read TGTGCCTGGAGTGTACGTCACGGGAATGAGCAGTTCTTC. Translated, it gives CAWSVRHGNEQFF. Variable domain in full (rest from reference TRBV30 and TRBJ2-1): SQTIHQWPATLVQPVGSPLSLECTVEGTSNPNLYWYRQAAGRGLQLLFYSVGIGQISSEVPQNLSASRPQDRQFILSSKKLLLSDSGFYLCAWSVRHGNEQFFGPGTRLTVL.

This clone was picked up one time. The genes are TRBV5-6 and TRBJ1-1; 7 bases line up with TRBD1. CDR3 length equals 12 residues. Germline V lookup: CDR1 SGHDT, CDR2 YYEEEE. V gave up 4 bases and J gave up 8 bases; unmatched junction bases: 5. The DNA for the CDR3 is TGTGCCAGCAGCCCTGGACAGGCAGAAGCTTTCTTT. As protein: CASSPGQAEAFF.

The chain has TRBV18 and TRBJ2-7, with 7 bases fitting TRBD1. CDR1 is KGHSH, CDR2 LQKENI, per germline. The CDR3 is made up of 14 amino acids. V shed 3 bases and J 3 bases; nucleotides not matched to a gene: 5. The CDR3 region is CASSPGQQVYEQYF. In DNA form, the CDR3 reads TGTGCCAGCTCACCGGGACAGCAAGTCTACGAGCAGTACTTC.

The chain carries TRBV4-3 and TRBJ2-3; D is unclear. The V end lost 0 bases, the J end lost 1 base, and 14 bases lay between the germline ends. CDR1 LGHNA and CDR2 YSLEER come from the germline V gene. The CDR3 spans 17 residues. CDR3 coding DNA: TGCGCCAGCAGCCAAGACAGAGTGCGGATGGGCACAGATACGCAGTATTTT. It translates to CASSQDRVRMGTDTQYF.

The rearrangement uses TRBV5-8 and TRBJ2-2; TRBD2 matches at 8 bases. Germline lookup yields CDR1 SGHTS and CDR2 YDEGEE. The ends lost 4 bases at V and 2 bases at J; junction bases unmatched: 4. CDR3 length: 15 amino acids. The CDR3 loop reads CASSLGLDNTGELFF. CDR3 nucleotide sequence: TGTGCCAGCAGCCTGGGACTAGATAACACCGGGGAGCTGTTTTTT.

The chain joins TRBV30 to TRBJ1-2; perhaps TRBD1 as D (6 bases). V was shortened by 5 bases and J by 7 bases, with 29 bases between the two germline ends. Germline V gene lookup returns CDR1 GTSNPN and CDR2 SVGIG (reference sequence). The CDR3 is 17 residues long. The CDR3 bases are TGTGCCTGGGGTTCCGAAGCCTTAGGGCAGCAAGGGGGTGGCTACACCTTC. It yields the protein CAWGSEALGQQGGGYTF.

The chain uses TRBV30 and TRBJ2-1; 10 bases line up with TRBD2. This CDR3 has 14 amino acids. Germline trimming cut 4 bases from V and 9 bases from J; bases unmatched to any gene: 9. Germline CDR1 reads GTSNPN; CDR2 reads SVGIG (reference sequence). CDR3 protein: CAWTGTSARGEQFF. The CDR3 DNA is TGTGCCTGGACCGGGACTAGCGCGAGAGGTGAGCAGTTCTTC.

The rearrangement uses TRBV10-3 and TRBJ1-1; TRBD1 might be the D (6 bases). Germline V gene lookup returns CDR1 ENHRY and CDR2 SYGVKD. This CDR3 contains 14 residues. V lost 6 bases and J 0 bases, leaving 11 bases between the germline ends. CDR3 nucleotide sequence: TGTGCCATCAGCCCAGGGGTCTTGAACACTGAAGCTTTCTTT. It is translated as CAISPGVLNTEAFF.

The chain uses TRBV19 and TRBJ2-7; 10 bases align to TRBD1. The CDR3 consists of 15 residues. Germline V gives CDR1 LNHDA, CDR2 SQIVND (reference sequence). With 6 bases clipped from V and 2 bases from J, the junction kept 7 bases outside the gene matches. In DNA, the CDR3 is TGTGCCAGTAGAAGAGGGACAGGGGTGACCTACGAGCAGTACTTC. Protein product: CASRRGTGVTYEQYF.

The rearrangement joins TRBV10-3 to TRBJ1-1; D unresolved. CDR1 ENHRY and CDR2 SYGVKD come from the germline V gene. The V end lost 10 bases, the J end lost 4 bases, and 10 bases lay between the germline ends. The CDR3 is 11 amino acids. The CDR3, as DNA: TGTGCCACCCGGGGAGGCACTGAAGCTTTCTTT. This gives the protein CATRGGTEAFF.

J is TRBJ1-1 and V is TRBV7-9; D is possibly TRBD1 (5 bases). This CDR3 has 16 amino acids. CDR1 and CDR2 from the germline V gene are SEHNR and FQNEAQ (reference sequence). Trimming cost V 4 bases and J 1 base, with 16 bases left between them. The CDR3 reads CASSSQGSAENTEAFF. The CDR3 DNA reads as TGTGCCAGCAGCTCCCAGGGTTCGGCAGAGAACACTGAAGCTTTCTTT.

The chain combines TRBV19 with TRBJ2-1, with D possibly matching TRBD1 (6 bases). The CDR3 extends over 18 amino acids. Per the germline V gene, CDR1 is LNHDA and CDR2 is SQIVND (reference sequence). V lost 4 bases and J 4 bases, leaving 23 bases between the germline ends. CDR3 loop: CASSTPSTTGRGYNEQFF. The CDR3 nucleotides read TGTGCCAGTAGTACCCCATCGACAACAGGGCGCGGGTACAATGAGCAGTTCTTC.

About this clone itself: Because the CDR3's place on the DNA is in doubt, the DNA is left out and the CDR3 is given as listed by TCRdb. V is TRBV6-1 and J is TRBJ2-1; the D call TRBD1 from the table was never checked on the DNA. The CDR3 spans 14 amino acids, including both terminal residues. CDR1 is MNHNS and CDR2 is SASEGT in the germline V gene. The CDR3 reads CASSEFGQGAPGFF.